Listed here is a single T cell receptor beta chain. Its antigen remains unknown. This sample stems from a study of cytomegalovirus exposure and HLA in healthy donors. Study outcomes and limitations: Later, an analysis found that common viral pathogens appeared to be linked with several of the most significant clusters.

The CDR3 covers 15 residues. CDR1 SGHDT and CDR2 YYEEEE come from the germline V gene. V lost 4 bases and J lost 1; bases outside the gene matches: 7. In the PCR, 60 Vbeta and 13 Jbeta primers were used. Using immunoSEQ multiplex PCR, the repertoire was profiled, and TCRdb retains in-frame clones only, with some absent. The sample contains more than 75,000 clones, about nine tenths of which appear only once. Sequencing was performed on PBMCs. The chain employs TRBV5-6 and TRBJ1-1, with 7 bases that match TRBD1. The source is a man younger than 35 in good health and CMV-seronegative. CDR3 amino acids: CASSARQGRNTEAFF. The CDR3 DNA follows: TGTGCCAGCAGCGCCCGACAGGGTAGGAACACTGAAGCTTTCTTT.